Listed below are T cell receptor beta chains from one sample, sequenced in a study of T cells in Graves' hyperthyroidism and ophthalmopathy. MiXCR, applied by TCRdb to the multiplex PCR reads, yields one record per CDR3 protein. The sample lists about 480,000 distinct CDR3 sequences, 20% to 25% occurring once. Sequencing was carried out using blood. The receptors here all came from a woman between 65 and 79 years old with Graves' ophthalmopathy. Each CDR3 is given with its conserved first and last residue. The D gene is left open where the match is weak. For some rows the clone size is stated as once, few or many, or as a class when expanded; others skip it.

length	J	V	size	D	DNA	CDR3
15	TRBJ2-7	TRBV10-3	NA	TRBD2	TGTGCCATCAGGGAATTAGCGGGAGTTTCTTACGAGCAGTACTTC	CAIRELAGVSYEQYF
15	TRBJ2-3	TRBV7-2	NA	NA	TGTGCCAGCAGCGCCGTTGGGCGGAACACAGATACGCAGTATTTT	CASSAVGRNTDTQYF
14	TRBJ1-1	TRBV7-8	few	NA	TGTGCCAGCAGCTTAGAGGAACTGAACACTGAAGCTTTCTTT	CASSLEELNTEAFF
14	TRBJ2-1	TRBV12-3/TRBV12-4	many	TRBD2	TGTGCCAGCAGTTTATTCGGGAGGATCGATGAGCAGTTCTTC	CASSLFGRIDEQFF
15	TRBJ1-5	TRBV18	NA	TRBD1	TGTGCCAGCTCACCCCGGACAGGGGCTAATCAGCCCCAGCATTTT	CASSPRTGANQPQHF
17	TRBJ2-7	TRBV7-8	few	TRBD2	TGTGCCAGCAGCCCCCGGCGGGGGGTCCCCCAAAACTACGAGCAGTACTTC	CASSPRRGVPQNYEQYF
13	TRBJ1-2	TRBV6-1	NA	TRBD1	TGTGCCGGCAGTGAAACAGGGGCAGCTGGCTACACCTTC	CAGSETGAAGYTF
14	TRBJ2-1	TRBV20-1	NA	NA	TGCAGTGTTCCGAATGGACGGGGACACAATGAGCAGTTCTTC	CSVPNGRGHNEQFF
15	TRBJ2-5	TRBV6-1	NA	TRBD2	TGTGCCAGCAGGGGGACTAGCGGGAGGGAAGAGACCCAGTACTTC	CASRGTSGREETQYF
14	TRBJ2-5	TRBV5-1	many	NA	TGCGCCAGCAGCTTTCAGGAGGGTAAAGAGACCCAGTACTTC	CASSFQEGKETQYF
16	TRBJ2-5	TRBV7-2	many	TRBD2	TGTGCCAGCAGCTTAGTGGGGGGAGGGTACCAAGAGACCCAGTACTTC	CASSLVGGGYQETQYF
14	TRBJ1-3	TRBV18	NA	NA	TGTGCCAGCTCACAGGGCCCGCGTCGGGACACCATATATTTT	CASSQGPRRDTIYF
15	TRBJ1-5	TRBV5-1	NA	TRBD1	TGCGCCAGCAGCTCGAATACAGGGGACAATCAGCCCCAGCATTTT	CASSSNTGDNQPQHF
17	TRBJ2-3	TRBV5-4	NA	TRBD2	TGTGCCAGCAGCTTCAGACTAGCGGGAGGCCCCACAGATACGCAGTATTTT	CASSFRLAGGPTDTQYF
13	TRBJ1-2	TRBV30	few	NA	TGTGCCTGGACCTACAAGGCGGGGCATGGCTACACCTTC	CAWTYKAGHGYTF
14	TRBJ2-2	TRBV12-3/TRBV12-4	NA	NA	TGTGCCAGCAGTTTGCGCGAGAACACCGGGGAGCTGTTTTTT	CASSLRENTGELFF
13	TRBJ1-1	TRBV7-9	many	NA	TGTGCCAGCAGCCCCCAAGGCTTCACTGAAGCTTTCTTT	CASSPQGFTEAFF
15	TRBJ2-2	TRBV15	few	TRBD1	TGTGCCACCAAAACAGGGGGTTCATTCACCGGGGAGCTGTTTTTT	CATKTGGSFTGELFF
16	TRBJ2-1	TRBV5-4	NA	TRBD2	TGTGCCAGCAGCTACCCCGGGACTAGCAGTCGGAATGAGCAGTTCTTC	CASSYPGTSSRNEQFF
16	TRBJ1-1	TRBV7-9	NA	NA	TGTGCCAGCAACCAGGATTGGGGGAGTTCCTTCACTGAAGCTTTCTTT	CASNQDWGSSFTEAFF
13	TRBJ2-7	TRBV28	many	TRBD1	TGTGCCACCGAGGACAGGGTTGCCTACGAGCAGTACTTC	CATEDRVAYEQYF
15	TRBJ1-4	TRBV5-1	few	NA	TGCGCCAGCAGCTTAGCCGGGGACAAGGGGGAAAAACTGTTTTTT	CASSLAGDKGEKLFF
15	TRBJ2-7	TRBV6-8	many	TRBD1	TGTGCCAGCAGTCCCAATGGACAGGGGGCCTACGAGCAGTACTTC	CASSPNGQGAYEQYF
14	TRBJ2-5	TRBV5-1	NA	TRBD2	TGCGCCAGCAGTACTAGCGGGAGGGTAGAGACCCAGTACTTC	CASSTSGRVETQYF
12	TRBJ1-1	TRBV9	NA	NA	TGTGCCAGCGGGGGCGTGTACACTGAAGCTTTCTTT	CASGGVYTEAFF
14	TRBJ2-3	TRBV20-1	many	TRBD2	TGCAGTGCTCTAGCGGGAGACGGAACAGATACGCAGTATTTT	CSALAGDGTDTQYF
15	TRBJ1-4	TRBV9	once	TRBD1	TGTGCCAGCAGCCCCCACAGGGGGAAGAGTGAAAAACTGTTTTTT	CASSPHRGKSEKLFF
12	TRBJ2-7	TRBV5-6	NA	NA	TGTGCCAGCAGCTTTGTCGGTTACGAGCAGTACTTC	CASSFVGYEQYF
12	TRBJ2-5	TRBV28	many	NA	TGTGCCAGCAGTTTTGGGGTTGAGACCCAGTACTTC	CASSFGVETQYF
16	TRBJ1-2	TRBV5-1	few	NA	TGCGCCAGCACTACGACAGGAGGTACGGTCGGCGATGGCTACACCTTC	CASTTTGGTVGDGYTF
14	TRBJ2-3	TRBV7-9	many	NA	TGTGCCAGCAGCTTCGAACAGGGATCAGATACGCAGTATTTT	CASSFEQGSDTQYF
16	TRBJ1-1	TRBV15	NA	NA	TGTGTCACCAGCAGAGTCTTAGTGGGGGTGGGCACTGAAGCTTTCTTT	CVTSRVLVGVGTEAFF
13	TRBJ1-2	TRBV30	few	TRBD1	TGTGCCTGGAGTCTTACAGGGGCGAGTGGCTACACCTTC	CAWSLTGASGYTF
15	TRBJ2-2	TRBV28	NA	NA	TGTGCCGGGGCCCCCATCAGGGGTACCACCGGGGAGCTGTTTTTT	CAGAPIRGTTGELFF
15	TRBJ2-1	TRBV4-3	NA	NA	TGCGCCAGCAGCCAAGAACTAGCATTCTACAATGAGCAGTTCTTC	CASSQELAFYNEQFF
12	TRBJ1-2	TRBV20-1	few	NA	TGCAGTGCTAGAGGTCGAGAATACGGCTACACCTTC	CSARGREYGYTF
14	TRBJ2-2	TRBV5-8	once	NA	TGTGCCAGCGGCTGGGGCGGTAACACCGGGGAGCTGTTTTTT	CASGWGGNTGELFF
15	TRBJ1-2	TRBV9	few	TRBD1	TGTGCCAGCAGTAAAACAGGGGGCAACCACTATGGCTACACCTTC	CASSKTGGNHYGYTF
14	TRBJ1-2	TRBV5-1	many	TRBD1	TGCGCCAGCAGCCCGCACACAGGGGATGATGGCTACACCTTC	CASSPHTGDDGYTF
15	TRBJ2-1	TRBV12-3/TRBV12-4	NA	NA	TGTGCCAGCAGTTCACCCGGGATTATGCGGGATGAGCAGTTCTTC	CASSSPGIMRDEQFF
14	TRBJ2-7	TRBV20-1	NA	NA	TGCAGTGCCCACGAGCAGGGCCCTTCCTACGAGCAGTACTTC	CSAHEQGPSYEQYF
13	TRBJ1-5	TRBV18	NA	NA	TGTGCCAGCTCCCCAGACCTCAGTAGTGGCCAGCATTTT	CASSPDLSSGQHF
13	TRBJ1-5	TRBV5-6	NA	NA	TGTGCCAGCAGCAGAGGGACCAATCAGCCCCAGCATTTT	CASSRGTNQPQHF
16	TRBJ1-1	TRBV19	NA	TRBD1	TGTGCCAGTAGTAGGACAGGGGGAGGAAAGGACACTGAAGCTTTCTTT	CASSRTGGGKDTEAFF
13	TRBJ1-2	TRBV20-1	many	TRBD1	TGCAGTGCACAAGGACAGGGGGGCTATGGCTACACCTTC	CSAQGQGGYGYTF
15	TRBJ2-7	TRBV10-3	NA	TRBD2	TGTGCCATCAGTGGGGCGGGGGTAAGCTCCTACGAGCAGTACTTC	CAISGAGVSSYEQYF
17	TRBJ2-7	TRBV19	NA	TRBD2	TGTGCCAGTAGTATCTTTAATAGCGGGACTAGCTCCTACGAGCAGTACTTC	CASSIFNSGTSSYEQYF
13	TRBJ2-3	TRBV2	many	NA	TGTGCCAGCAATGGGGGGTTCACAGATACGCAGTATTTT	CASNGGFTDTQYF